The present T cell receptor (beta chain) was sequenced within a study of CD8 T cells in Susac syndrome. Regarding this clonotype: What it recognizes is unknown.

Reverse transcription of about 0.5 to 1 ug RNA was carried out with random hexamers. Using its own MiXCR run on the immunoSEQ multiplex PCR reads, TCRdb lists one record per CDR3 protein. The sample carries some 96,000 distinct CDR3 sequences, 85% to 95% recorded once. CD8+ and CD4+ blood T cells underwent TCR beta sequencing. Study-wide results and caveats: Expansion of clones was not seen in the CD4+ T cell repertoires of Susac syndrome.

The CDR3 totals 13 residues. The ends lost 3 bases at V and 9 bases at J; junction bases unmatched: 6. The germline gives CDR1 DFQATT, CDR2 SNEGSKA (reference sequence). This TCR was recovered from a human donor with Susac syndrome. The chain recombines TRBV20-1 with TRBJ2-1; TRBD1 aligns across 9 bases. Sequencing used CD4+ T cells from PBMCs. CDR3: CSARGDRETEQFF. CDR3 DNA: TGCAGTGCTAGGGGGGACAGGGAAACTGAGCAGTTCTTC.